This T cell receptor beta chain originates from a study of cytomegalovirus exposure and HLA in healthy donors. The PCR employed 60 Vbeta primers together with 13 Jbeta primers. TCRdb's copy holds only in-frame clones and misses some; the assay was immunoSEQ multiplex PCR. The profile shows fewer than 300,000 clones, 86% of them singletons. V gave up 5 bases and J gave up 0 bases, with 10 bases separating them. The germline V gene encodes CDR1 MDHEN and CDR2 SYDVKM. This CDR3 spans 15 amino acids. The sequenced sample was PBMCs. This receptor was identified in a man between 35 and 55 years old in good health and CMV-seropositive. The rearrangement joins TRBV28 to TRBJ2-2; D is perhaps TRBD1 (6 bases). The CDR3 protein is CASSSRTANTGELFF. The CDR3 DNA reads TGTGCCAGCAGTAGTAGGACAGCGAACACCGGGGAGCTGTTTTTT.